This TCR beta chain is from a study of blood T cell repertoires in COVID-19. Overall study: Samples of COVID-19 (acute and convalescent) were obtained from the United States, Italy and Spain. PBMCs, B-cell-depleted T cells, or T cells were the source of the cDNA or gDNA that made up the material.

CDR3 length: 11 residues. Trimming left V 8 bases short and J 5 bases short, with 7 bases between. Germline V gene lookup returns CDR1 MNHEY and CDR2 SVGAGI. In the original workflow: From reference gene primer amplification, estimates of nucleated cell counts were derived. The assay was immunoSEQ multiplex PCR, and TCRdb's table has in-frame clones only and misses some. V and J calls and clone size are those listed in that table; D and trimming were worked out from the DNA. The sample has around 140,000 clones, about three quarters seen once; the top ten hold 15% to 20%. This receptor was obtained from a man aged 50 to 59 with acute or convalescent COVID-19. The genes are TRBV6-5 and TRBJ1-5, with a tentative D call TRBD1 (6 bases). What was sequenced was peripheral blood. The CDR3 is CASGQYQPQHF. Here the CDR3 DNA reads TGTGCCAGCGGACAGTATCAGCCCCAGCATTTT.